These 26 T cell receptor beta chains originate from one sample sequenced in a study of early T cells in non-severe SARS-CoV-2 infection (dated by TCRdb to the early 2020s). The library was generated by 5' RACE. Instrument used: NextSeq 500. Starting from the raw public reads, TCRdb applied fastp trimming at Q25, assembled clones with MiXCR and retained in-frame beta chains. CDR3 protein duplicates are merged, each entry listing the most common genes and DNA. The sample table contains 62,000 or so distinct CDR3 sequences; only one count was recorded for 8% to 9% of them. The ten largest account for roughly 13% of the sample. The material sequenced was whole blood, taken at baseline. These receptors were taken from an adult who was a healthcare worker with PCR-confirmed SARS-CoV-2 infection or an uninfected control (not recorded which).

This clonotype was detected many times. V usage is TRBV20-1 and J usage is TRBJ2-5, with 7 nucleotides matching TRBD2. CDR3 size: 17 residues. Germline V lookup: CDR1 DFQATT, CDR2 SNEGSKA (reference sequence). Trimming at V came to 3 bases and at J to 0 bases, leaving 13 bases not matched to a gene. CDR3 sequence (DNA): TGCAGTGCTAGGAGTTCCGGGGGGTCCTCTTACCAAGAGACCCAGTACTTC. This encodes CSARSSGGSSYQETQYF.

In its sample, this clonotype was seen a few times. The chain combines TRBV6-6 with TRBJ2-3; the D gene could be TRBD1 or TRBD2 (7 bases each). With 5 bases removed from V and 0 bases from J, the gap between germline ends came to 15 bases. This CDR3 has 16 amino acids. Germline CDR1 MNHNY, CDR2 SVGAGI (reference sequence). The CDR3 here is CASSSQGGFSTDTQYF. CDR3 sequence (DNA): TGTGCCAGCAGTAGCCAGGGGGGGTTTAGCACAGATACGCAGTATTTT.

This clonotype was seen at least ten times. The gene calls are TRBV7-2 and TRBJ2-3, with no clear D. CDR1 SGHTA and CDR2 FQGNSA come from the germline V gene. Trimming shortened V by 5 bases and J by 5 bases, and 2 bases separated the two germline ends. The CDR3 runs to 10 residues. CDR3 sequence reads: CASSGDTQYF. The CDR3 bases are TGTGCCAGCAGCGGAGATACGCAGTATTTT.

CDR3 loop: CAISDSGVSYEQYF. The CDR3 nucleotides read TGTGCCATCAGTGATTCTGGGGTGTCCTACGAGCAGTACTTC. The chain carries TRBV10-3 and TRBJ2-7, with D hard to call. This CDR3 contains 14 residues. Germline V gene lookup returns CDR1 ENHRY and CDR2 SYGVKD. V lost 3 bases and J lost 1, with 10 bases in between.

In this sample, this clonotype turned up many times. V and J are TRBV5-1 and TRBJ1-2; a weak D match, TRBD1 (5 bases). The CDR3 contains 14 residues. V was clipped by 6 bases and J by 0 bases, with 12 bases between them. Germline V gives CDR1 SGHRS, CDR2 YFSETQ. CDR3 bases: TGCGCCAGCACCGGGACGGCAACTAACTATGGCTACACCTTC. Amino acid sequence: CASTGTATNYGYTF. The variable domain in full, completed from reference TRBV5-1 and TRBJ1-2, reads KAGVTQTPRYLIKTRGQQVTLSCSPISGHRSVSWYQQTPGQGLQFLFEYFSETQRNKGNFPGRFSGRQFSNSRSEMNVSTLELGDSALYLCASTGTATNYGYTFGSGTRLTVV.

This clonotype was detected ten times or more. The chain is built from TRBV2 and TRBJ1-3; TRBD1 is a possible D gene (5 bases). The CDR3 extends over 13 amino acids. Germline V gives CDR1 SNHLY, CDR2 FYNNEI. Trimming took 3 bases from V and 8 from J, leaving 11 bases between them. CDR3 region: CASSDRAADTIYF. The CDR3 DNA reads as TGTGCCAGCAGTGACAGGGCAGCGGACACCATATATTTT.

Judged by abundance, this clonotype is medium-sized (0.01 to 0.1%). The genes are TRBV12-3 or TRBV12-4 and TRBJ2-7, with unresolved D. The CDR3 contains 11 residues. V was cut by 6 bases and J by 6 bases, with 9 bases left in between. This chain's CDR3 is CASRGGREQYF. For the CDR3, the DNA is TGTGCCAGCAGGGGTGGTCGCGAGCAGTACTTC.

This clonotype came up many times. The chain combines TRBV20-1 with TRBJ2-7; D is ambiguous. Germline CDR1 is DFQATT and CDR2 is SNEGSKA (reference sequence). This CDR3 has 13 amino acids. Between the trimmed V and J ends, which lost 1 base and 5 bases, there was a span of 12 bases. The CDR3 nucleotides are TGCAGTGCTAGAGCCACAGTTACCCACGAGCAGTACTTC. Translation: CSARATVTHEQYF.

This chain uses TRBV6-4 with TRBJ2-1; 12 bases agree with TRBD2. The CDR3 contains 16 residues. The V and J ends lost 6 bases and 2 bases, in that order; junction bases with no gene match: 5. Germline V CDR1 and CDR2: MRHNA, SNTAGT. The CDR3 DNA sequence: TGTGCCAGCAGCCAGACTAGCGGGGGAACCTACAATGAGCAGTTCTTC. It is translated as CASSQTSGGTYNEQFF.

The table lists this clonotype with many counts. DNA of the CDR3: TGTGCCAGCAGGCAAGGAGTGAACACTGAAGCTTTCTTT. It encodes CASRQGVNTEAFF. The gene calls are TRBV6-1 and TRBJ1-1; D unresolved. V was shortened by 6 bases and J by 0 bases, with 8 bases between the two germline ends. CDR1 and CDR2 from the germline V gene are MNHNS and SASEGT. This CDR3 contains 13 residues.

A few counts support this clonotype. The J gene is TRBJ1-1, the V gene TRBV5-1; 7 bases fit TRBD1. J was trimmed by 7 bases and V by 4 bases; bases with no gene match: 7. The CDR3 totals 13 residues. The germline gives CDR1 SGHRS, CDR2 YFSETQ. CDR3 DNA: TGCGCCAGCAGCGCGACAGGGACGGTTGAAGCTTTCTTT. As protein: CASSATGTVEAFF.

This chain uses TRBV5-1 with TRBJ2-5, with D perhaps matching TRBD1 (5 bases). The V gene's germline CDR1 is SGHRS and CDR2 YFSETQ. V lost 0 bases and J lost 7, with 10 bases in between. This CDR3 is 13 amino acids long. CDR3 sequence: CASSLGPQGTQYF. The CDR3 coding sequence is TGCGCCAGCAGCTTGGGGCCCCAGGGGACCCAGTACTTC.

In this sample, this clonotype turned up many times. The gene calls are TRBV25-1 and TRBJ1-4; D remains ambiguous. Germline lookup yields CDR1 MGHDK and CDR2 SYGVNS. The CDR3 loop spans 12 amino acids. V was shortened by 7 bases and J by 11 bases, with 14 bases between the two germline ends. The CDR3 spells CASTKDGWKLFF. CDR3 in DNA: TGTGCCAGCACTAAGGACGGCTGGAAACTGTTTTTT.

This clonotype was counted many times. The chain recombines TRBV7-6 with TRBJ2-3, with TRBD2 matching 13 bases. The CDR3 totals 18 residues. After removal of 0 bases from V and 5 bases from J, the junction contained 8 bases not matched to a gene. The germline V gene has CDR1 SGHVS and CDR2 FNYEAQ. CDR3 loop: CASSLAAGGLAGKDTQYF. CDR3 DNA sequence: TGTGCCAGCAGCTTAGCGGCTGGGGGACTAGCGGGAAAAGATACGCAGTATTTT.

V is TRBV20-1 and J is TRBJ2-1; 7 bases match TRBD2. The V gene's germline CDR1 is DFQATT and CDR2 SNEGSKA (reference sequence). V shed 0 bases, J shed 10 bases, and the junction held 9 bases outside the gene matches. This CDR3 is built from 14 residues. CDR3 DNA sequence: TGCAGTGCTAGAGACCGGACTAGGGGAGCGGAGCAGTTCTTC. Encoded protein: CSARDRTRGAEQFF.

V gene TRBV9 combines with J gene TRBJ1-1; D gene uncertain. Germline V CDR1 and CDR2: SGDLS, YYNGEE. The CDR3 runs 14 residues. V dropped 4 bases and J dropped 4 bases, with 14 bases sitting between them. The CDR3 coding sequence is TGTGCCAGCAGCATCGGACCCACGGCCACTGAAGCTTTCTTT. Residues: CASSIGPTATEAFF.

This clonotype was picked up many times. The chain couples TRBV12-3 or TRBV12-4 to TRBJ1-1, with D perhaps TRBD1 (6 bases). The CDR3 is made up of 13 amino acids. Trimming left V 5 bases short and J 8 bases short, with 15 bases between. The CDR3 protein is CASSTNGGLEAFF. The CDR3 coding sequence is TGTGCCAGCAGTACGAACGGGGGGCTCGAAGCTTTCTTT.

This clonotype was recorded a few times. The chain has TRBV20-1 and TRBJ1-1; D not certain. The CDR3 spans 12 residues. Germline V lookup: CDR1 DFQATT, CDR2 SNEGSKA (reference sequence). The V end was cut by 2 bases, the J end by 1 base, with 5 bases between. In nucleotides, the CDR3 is TGCAGTGCTAGACAACCGAACACTGAAGCTTTCTTT. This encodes CSARQPNTEAFF.

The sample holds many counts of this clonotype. CDR3: CASSMGTSDEQYF. The CDR3 DNA sequence: TGTGCCAGCAGCATGGGGACTAGCGACGAGCAGTACTTC. The V gene is TRBV7-2, the J gene TRBJ2-7; 10 nucleotides agree with TRBD2. This CDR3 comprises 13 residues. In germline, CDR1 is SGHTA, CDR2 FQGNSA. The V segment lost 5 bases and the J segment 5 bases; nucleotides outside the gene matches: 3. The full variable domain, in which reference TRBV7-2 and TRBJ2-7 provide the parts outside the CDR3, is GAGVSQSPSNKVTEKGKDVELRCDPISGHTALYWYRQSLGQGLEFLIYFQGNSAPDKSGLPSDRFSAERTGGSVSTLTIQRTQQEDSAVYLCASSMGTSDEQYFGPGTRLTVT.

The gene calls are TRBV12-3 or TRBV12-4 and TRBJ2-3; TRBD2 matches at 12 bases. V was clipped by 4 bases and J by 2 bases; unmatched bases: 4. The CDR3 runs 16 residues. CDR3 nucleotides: TGTGCCAGCAGTTGGGGGACTAGCGGGCCCACAGATACGCAGTATTTT. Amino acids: CASSWGTSGPTDTQYF.

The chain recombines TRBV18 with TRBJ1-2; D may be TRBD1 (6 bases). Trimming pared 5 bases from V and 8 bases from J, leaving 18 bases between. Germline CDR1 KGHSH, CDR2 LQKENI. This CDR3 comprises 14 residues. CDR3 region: CASSGGHPAEGYTF. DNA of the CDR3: TGTGCCAGCTCAGGGGGACATCCCGCCGAAGGCTACACCTTC.

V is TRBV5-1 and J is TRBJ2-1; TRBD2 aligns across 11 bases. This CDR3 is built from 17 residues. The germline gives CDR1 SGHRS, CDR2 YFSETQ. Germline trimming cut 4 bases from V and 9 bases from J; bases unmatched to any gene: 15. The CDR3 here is CASSLTGGTSGLGEQFF. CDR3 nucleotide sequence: TGCGCCAGCAGCCTGACAGGCGGGACTAGCGGCCTTGGTGAGCAGTTCTTC.

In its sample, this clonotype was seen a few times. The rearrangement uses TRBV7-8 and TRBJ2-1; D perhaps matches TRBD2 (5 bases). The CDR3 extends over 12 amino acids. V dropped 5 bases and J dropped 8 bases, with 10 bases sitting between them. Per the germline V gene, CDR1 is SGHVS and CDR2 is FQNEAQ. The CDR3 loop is CASSPGSDEQFF. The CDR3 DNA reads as TGTGCCAGCAGCCCGGGGTCAGATGAGCAGTTCTTC.

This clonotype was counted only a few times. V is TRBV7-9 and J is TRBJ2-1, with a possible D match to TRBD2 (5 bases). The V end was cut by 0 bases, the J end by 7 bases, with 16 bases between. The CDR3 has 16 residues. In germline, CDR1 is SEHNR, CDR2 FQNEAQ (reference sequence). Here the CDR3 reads CASSLAAGRGGNEQFF. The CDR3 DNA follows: TGTGCCAGCAGCTTAGCGGCCGGGCGTGGAGGAAATGAGCAGTTCTTC. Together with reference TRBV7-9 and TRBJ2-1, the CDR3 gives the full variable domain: DTGVSQNPRHKITKRGQNVTFRCDPISEHNRLYWYRQTLGQGPEFLTYFQNEAQLEKSRLLSDRFSAERPKGSFSTLEIQRTEQGDSAMYLCASSLAAGRGGNEQFFGPGTRLTVL.

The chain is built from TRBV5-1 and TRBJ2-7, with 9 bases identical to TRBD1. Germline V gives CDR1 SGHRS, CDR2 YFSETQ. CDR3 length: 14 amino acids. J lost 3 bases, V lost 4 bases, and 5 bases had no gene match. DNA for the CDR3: TGCGCCAGCAGCCCCGACAGGGGGGACTACGAGCAGTACTTC. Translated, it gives CASSPDRGDYEQYF.

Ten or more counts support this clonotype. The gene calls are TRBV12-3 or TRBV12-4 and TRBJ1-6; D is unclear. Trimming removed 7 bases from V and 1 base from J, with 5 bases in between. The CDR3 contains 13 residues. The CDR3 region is CASKLSYNSPLHF. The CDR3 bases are TGTGCCAGCAAACTTTCCTATAATTCACCCCTCCACTTT.